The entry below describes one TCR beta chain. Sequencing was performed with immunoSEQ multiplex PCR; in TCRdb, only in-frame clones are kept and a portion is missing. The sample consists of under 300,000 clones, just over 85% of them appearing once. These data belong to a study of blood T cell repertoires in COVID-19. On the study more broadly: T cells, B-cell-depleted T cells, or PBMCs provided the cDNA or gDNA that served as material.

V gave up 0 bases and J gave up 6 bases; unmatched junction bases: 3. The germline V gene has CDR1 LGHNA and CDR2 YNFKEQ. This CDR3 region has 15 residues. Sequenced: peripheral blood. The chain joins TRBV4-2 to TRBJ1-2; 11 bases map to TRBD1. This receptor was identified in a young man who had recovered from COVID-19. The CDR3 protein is CASSQDRDRGDGYTF. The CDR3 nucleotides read TGTGCCAGCAGCCAAGATAGGGACAGGGGGGATGGCTACACCTTC.